This T cell receptor beta chain appears in the sequencing data of a study of T-cell memory formation after mild COVID-19. Turning to the study itself: Largely, TCR clusters stayed within a single donor. Study-wide results and caveats: Among clones contracting day 15 to 85, CD4/CD8 was balanced, whereas later expanders leaned CD4+.

TCRdb fed the 5' RACE reads into MiXCR, producing one record per CDR3 protein. The table shows about 390,000 distinct CDR3 sequences, with around 21% occurring only once. A remark on this clonotype: Its antigen is currently unknown.

The CDR3 loop spans 19 amino acids. Trimming left V 2 bases short and J 3 bases short, with 22 bases between. The V gene's germline CDR1 is KGHDR and CDR2 SFDVKD. The receptor was derived from an adult woman who had mild COVID-19 (a few samples of this study predate the infection). Cell type and time point are not known. This chain uses TRBV24-1 with TRBJ1-5; possibly TRBD1 for D (6 bases). The sample taken for sequencing was PBMCs or a T cell subset sorted from them (not recorded which). The CDR3 DNA follows: TGTGCCACCAGTGATTGGAAAGGAGTCACGGACAGTTTCAATCAGCCCCAGCATTTT. Its protein product is CATSDWKGVTDSFNQPQHF.